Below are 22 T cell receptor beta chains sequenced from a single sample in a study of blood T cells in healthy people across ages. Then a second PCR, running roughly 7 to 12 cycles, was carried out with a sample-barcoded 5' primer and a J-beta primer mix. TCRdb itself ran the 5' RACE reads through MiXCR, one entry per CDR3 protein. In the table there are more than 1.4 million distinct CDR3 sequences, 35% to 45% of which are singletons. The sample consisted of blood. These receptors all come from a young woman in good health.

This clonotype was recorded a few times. In DNA, the CDR3 is TGTGCCAGCAGCGACGGACAGGGGGTAACCTACGAGCAGTACTTC. Protein product: CASSDGQGVTYEQYF. This chain joins TRBV28 and TRBJ2-7; 10 bases fit TRBD1. With V trimmed by 6 bases and J by 2 bases, 7 bases remained unmatched. Germline values: CDR1 MDHEN, CDR2 SYDVKM. The CDR3 spans 15 residues.

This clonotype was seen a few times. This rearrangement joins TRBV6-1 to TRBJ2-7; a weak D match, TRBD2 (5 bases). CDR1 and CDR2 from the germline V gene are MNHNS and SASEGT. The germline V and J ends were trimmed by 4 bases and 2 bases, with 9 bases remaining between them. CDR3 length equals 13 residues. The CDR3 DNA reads TGTGCCAGCAGTGTTGACTATACCTACGAGCAGTACTTC. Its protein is CASSVDYTYEQYF.

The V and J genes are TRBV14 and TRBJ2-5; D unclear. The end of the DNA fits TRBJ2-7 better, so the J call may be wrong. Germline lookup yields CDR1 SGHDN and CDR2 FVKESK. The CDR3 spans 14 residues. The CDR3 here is CASSQDPKVYEQYF. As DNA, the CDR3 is TGTGCCAGCAGCCAAGATCCGAAAGTCTACGAGCAGTACTTC.

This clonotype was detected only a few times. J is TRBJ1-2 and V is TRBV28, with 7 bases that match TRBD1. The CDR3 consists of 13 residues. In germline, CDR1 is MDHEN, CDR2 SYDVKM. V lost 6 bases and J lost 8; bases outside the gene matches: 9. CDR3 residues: CASSPTGVWGYTF. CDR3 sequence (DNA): TGTGCCAGCAGCCCCACAGGGGTGTGGGGCTACACCTTC.

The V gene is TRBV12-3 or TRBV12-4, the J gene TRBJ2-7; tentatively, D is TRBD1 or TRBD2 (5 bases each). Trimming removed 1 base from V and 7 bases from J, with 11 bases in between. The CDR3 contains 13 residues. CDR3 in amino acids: CASSLGSEGEQYF. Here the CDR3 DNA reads TGTGCCAGCAGTTTAGGTTCAGAGGGGGAGCAGTACTTC.

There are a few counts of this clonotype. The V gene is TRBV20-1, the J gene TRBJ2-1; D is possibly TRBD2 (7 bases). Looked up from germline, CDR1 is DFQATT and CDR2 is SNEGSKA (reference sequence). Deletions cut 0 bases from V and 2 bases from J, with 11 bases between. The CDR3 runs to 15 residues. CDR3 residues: CSARDGGGPYNEQFF. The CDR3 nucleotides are TGCAGTGCTAGAGATGGGGGGGGGCCCTACAATGAGCAGTTCTTC.

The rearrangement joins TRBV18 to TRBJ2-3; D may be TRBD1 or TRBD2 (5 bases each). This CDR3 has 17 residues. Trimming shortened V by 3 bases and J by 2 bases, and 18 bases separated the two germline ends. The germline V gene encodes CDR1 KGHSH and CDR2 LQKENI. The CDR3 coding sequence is TGTGCCAGCTCACCGGTCGGGGCCGGAGGTACCACAGATACGCAGTATTTT. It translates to CASSPVGAGGTTDTQYF.

CDR3 residues: CASSPAWRPSEKLFF. CDR3 DNA: TGCGCCAGCAGCCCTGCGTGGAGGCCGAGTGAAAAACTGTTTTTT. J is TRBJ1-4 and V is TRBV5-1; unclear D gene. CDR1 SGHRS and CDR2 YFSETQ come from the germline V gene. Trimming removed 4 bases at V and 7 bases at J, with 17 bases between. CDR3 size: 15 residues.

The CDR3: CASGEGAGTEAFF. CDR3 in DNA: TGTGCCAGCGGGGAGGGGGCGGGCACTGAAGCTTTCTTT. The chain joins TRBV6-6 to TRBJ1-1, with 7 nucleotides matching TRBD1. Germline V lookup: CDR1 MNHNY, CDR2 SVGAGI (reference sequence). V dropped 8 bases and J dropped 4; count of bases not matched to a gene: 7. The length of the CDR3 is 13 residues.

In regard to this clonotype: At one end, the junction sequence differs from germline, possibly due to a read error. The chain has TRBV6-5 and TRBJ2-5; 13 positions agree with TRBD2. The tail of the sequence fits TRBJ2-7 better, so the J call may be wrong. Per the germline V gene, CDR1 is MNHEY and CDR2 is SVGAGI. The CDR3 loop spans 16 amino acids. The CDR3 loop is CAGSYGLAGDGYEQYF. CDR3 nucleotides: TGTGCCGGCAGTTATGGACTAGCGGGGGATGGATACGAGCAGTACTTC.

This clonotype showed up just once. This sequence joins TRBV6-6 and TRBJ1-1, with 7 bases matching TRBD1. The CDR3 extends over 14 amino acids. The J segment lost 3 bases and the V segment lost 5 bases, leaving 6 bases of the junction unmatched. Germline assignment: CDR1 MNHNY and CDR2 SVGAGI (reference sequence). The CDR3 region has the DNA TGTGCCAGCAGTACCCCCAGGGGGGACACTGAAGCTTTCTTT. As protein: CASSTPRGDTEAFF.

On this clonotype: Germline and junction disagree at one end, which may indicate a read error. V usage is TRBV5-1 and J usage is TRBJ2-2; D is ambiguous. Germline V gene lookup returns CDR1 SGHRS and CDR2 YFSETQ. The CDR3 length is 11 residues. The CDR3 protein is CASSLIGELFF. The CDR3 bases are TGTGCCAGCAGCTTGATCGGGGAGCTGTTTTTT.

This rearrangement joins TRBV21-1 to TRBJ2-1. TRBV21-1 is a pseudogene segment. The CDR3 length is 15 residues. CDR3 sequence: CARRIHLRVYNEQFF. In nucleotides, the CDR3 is TGTGCCAGGAGGATTCACCTACGCGTCTACAATGAGCAGTTCTTC.

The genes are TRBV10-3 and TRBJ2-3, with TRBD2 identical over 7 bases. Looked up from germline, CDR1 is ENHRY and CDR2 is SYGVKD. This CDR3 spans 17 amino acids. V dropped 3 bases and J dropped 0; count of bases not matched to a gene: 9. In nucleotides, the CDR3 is TGTGCCATCAGTGACCAAAGCGGGGTAGCTAGCACAGATACGCAGTATTTT. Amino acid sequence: CAISDQSGVASTDTQYF.

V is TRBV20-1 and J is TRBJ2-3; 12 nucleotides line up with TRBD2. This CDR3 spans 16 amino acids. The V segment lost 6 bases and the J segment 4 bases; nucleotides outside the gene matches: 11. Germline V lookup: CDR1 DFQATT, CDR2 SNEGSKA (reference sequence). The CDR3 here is CSAPHVLAGGADTQYF. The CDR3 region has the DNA TGCAGTGCCCCACACGTCCTAGCGGGAGGGGCAGATACGCAGTATTTT.

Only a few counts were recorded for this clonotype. CDR3 sequence reads: CASSQHTLGSTDTQYF. The CDR3 DNA sequence: TGCGCCAGCAGCCAGCATACCCTGGGGAGCACAGATACGCAGTATTTT. The V and J genes are TRBV4-1 and TRBJ2-3; no clear D gene. V was shortened by 3 bases and J by 0 bases, with 13 bases between the two germline ends. In germline, CDR1 is MGHRA, CDR2 YSYEKL. This CDR3 spans 16 amino acids.

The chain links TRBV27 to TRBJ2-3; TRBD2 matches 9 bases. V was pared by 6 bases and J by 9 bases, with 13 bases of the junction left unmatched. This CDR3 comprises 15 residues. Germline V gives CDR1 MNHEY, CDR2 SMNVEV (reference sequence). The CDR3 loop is CASSPRSGGKRTQYF. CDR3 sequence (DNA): TGTGCCAGCAGCCCCCGTAGCGGGGGCAAACGCACGCAGTATTTT.

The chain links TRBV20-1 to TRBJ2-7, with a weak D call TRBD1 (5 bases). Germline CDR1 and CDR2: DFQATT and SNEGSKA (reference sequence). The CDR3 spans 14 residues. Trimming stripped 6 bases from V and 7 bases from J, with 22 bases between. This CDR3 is CSAPDTLSYNEQYF. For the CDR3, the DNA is TGCAGTGCCCCGGACACCCTCTCCTACAATGAGCAGTACTTC.

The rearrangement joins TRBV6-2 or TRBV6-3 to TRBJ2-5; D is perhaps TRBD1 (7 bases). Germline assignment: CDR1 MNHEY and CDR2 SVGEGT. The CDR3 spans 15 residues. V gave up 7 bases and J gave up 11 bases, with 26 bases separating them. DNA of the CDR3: TGTGCCAGCAAGAGTCGGCAGGGGGGCTCGAGTGAGCAGTACTTC. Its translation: CASKSRQGGSSEQYF.

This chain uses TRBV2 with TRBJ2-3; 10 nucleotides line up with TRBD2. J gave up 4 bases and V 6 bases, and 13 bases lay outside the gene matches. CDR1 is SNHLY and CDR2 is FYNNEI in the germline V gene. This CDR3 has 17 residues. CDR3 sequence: CASSGVQLAGTSDTQYF. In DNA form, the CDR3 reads TGTGCCAGCAGCGGGGTCCAACTAGCGGGGACTTCAGATACGCAGTATTTT.

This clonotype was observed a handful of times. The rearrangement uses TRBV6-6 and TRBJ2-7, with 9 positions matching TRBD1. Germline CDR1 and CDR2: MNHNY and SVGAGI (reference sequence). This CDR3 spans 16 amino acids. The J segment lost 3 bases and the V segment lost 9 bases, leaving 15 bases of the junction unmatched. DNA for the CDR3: TGTGCCAGTGGGCGAAATTCCGGGACAGGGCTCTACGAGCAGTACTTC. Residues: CASGRNSGTGLYEQYF.

This chain's CDR3 is CASRPDRGNTEAFF. CDR3 nucleotides: TGTGCCAGCAGACCCGACAGGGGAAACACTGAAGCTTTCTTT. The rearrangement joins TRBV27 to TRBJ1-1; 8 nucleotides agree with TRBD1. The CDR3 contains 14 residues. V shed 6 bases and J 2 bases; nucleotides not matched to a gene: 5. Germline CDR1 and CDR2: MNHEY and SMNVEV (reference sequence).